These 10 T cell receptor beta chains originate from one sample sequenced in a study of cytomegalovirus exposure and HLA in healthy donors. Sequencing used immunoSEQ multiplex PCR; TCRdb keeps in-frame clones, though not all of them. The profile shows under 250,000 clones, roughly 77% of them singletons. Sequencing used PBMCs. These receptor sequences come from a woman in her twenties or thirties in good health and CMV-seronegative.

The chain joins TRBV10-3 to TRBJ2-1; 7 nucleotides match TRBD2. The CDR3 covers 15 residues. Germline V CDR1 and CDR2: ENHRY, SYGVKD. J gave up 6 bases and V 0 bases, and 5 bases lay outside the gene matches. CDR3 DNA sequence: TGTGCCATCAGTGAGTCAAGCGGGAAGGTCAATGAGCAGTTCTTC. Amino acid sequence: CAISESSGKVNEQFF.

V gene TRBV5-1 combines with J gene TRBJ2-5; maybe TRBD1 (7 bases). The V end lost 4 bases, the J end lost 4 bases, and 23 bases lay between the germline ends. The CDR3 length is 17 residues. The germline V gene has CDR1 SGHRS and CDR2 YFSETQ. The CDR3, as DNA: TGCGCCAGCAGCCCGGAGGGCCAGGGGGGCTCCGGAGAGACCCAGTACTTC. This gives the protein CASSPEGQGGSGETQYF.

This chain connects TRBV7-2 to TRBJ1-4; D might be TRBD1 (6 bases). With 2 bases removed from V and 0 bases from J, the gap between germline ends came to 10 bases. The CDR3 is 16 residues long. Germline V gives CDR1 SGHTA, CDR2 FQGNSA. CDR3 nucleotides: TGTGCCAGCAGCTTACAGGGGCTAACAACTAATGAAAAACTGTTTTTT. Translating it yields CASSLQGLTTNEKLFF.

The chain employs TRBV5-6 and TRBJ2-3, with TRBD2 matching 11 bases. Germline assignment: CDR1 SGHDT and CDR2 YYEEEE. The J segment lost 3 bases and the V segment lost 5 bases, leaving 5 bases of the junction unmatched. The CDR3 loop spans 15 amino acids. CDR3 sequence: CASSLLAGGTDTQYF. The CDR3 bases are TGTGCCAGCAGTCTTCTAGCGGGGGGTACAGATACGCAGTATTTT. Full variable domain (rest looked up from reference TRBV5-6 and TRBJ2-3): DAGVTQSPTHLIKTRGQQVTLRCSPKSGHDTVSWYQQALGQGPQFIFQYYEEEERQRGNFPDRFSGHQFPNYSSELNVNALLLGDSALYLCASSLLAGGTDTQYFGPGTRLTVL.

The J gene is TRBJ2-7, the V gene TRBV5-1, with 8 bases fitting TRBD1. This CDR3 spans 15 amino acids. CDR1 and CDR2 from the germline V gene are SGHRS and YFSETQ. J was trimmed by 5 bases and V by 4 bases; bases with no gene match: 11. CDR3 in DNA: TGCGCCAGCAGCCCAGGACAGGGCATCAGGGACGAGCAGTACTTC. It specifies CASSPGQGIRDEQYF.

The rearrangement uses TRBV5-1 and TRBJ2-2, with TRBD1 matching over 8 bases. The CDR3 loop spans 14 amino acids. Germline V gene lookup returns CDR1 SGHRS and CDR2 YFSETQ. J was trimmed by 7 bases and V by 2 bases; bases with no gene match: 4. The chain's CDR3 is CASSLGQGDGELFF. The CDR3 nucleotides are TGCGCCAGCAGCTTAGGACAGGGCGACGGGGAGCTGTTTTTT. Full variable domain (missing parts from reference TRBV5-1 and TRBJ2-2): KAGVTQTPRYLIKTRGQQVTLSCSPISGHRSVSWYQQTPGQGLQFLFEYFSETQRNKGNFPGRFSGRQFSNSRSEMNVSTLELGDSALYLCASSLGQGDGELFFGEGSRLTVL.

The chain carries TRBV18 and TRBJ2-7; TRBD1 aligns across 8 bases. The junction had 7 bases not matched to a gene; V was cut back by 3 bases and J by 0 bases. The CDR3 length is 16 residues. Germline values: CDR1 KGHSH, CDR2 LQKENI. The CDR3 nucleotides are TGTGCCAGCTCACCCCTAGGACAGGGTTCCTCCTACGAGCAGTACTTC. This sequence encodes CASSPLGQGSSYEQYF.

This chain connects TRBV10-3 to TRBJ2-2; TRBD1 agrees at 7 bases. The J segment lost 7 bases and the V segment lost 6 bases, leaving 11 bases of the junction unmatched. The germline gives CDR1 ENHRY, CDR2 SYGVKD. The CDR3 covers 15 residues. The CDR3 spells CAISTGASDRGELFF. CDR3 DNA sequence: TGTGCCATCAGCACAGGGGCCTCTGACCGCGGGGAGCTGTTTTTT.

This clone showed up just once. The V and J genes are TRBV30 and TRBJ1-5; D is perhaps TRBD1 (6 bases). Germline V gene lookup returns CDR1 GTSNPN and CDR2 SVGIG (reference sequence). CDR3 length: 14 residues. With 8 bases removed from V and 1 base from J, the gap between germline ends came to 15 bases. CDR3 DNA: TGTGCCGGGTCCACCGGGACAAGCAATCAGCCCCAGCATTTT. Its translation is CAGSTGTSNQPQHF.

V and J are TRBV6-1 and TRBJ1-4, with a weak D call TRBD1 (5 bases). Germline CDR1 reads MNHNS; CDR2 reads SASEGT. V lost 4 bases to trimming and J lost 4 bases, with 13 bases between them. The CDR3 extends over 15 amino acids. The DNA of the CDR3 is TGTGCCAGCAGTGCCCGGGAGACAGTTAATGAAAAACTGTTTTTT. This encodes CASSARETVNEKLFF.